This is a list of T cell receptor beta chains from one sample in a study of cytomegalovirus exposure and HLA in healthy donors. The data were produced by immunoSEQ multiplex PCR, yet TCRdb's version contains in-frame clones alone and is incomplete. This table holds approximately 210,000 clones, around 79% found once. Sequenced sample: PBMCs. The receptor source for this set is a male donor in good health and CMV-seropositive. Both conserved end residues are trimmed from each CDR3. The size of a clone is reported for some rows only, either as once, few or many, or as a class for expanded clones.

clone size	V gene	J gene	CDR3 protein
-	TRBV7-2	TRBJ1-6	ASSPGTDSPLH
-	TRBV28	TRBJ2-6	ASIQGGAFWGGGANVLT
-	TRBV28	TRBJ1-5	ASKGQGEGQPQH
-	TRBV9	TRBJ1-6	ASSPGTGGRNSPLH
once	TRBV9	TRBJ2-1	ASSVEASVGSYNEQF
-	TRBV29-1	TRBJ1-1	SVRSGTANTEAF
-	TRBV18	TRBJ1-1	ASSPHSDGGTEAF
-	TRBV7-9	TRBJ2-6	ASSLDGGSPGANVLT
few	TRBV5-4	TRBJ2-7	ASSLARTYEQY
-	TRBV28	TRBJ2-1	ASSPGVATYNEQF
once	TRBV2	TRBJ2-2	ASSERGNTGELF
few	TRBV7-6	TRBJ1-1	ASSRRGNTEAF
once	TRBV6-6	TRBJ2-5	ASSYSGRQETQY
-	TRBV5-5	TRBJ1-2	ASSLASGAGGYT
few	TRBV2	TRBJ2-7	ASRETGVAGEQY
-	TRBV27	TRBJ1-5	ASRDRGPYSNQPQH
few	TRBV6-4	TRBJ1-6	ASSERGQGSYSPLH
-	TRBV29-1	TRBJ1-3	SVEDGNTIY
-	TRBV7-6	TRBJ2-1	ASNEGGDEQF
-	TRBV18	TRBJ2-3	ASSPKIEAKTDTQY
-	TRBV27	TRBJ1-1	ASSFPGAEAF
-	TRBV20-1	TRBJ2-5	SALDQETQY
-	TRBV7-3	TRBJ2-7	ASSLGGGAGEQY
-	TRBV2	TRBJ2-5	ASKRLMYQETQY
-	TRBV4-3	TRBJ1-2	ASSPTRNYGYT
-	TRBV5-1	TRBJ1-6	ASTPGSSNSPLH
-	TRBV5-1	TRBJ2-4	ASSPSGMGAKNIQY
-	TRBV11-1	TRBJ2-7	ASSLDPTSVLEQY
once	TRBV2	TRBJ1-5	ASSRRENQPQH
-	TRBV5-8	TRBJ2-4	ASSLGQGAQNIQY
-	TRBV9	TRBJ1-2	ASSVGMGGNDYGYT
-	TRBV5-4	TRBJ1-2	ASSLDGELYGYT
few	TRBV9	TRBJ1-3	ASSVNTGLSGNTIY
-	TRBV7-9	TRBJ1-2	ASTIWGHRSNYGYT
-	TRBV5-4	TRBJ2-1	ASSFISGGPIGEQF
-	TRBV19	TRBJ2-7	ASSTPQGKGSYEQY
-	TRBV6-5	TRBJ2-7	ATLPRDSYEQY
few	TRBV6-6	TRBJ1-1	ASSYRTENTEAF
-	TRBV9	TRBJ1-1	ASKGAEAF
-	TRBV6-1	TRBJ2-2	ASSELGQGTTGELF
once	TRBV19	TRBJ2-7	ASSSLGDSFYEQY
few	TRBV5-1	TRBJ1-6	ASSRTQAPSNSPLH
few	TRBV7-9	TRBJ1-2	ASSPEGQGGGYT
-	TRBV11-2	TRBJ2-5	ASSLVGSSQETQY
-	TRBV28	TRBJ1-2	ASSSLGAPLNYGYT
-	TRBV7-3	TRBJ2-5	ASSGGIQETQY
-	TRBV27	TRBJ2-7	ASSLSIAVSYYEQY
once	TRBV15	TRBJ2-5	ATSLLWRDREETQY
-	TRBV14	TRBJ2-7	ASSTRTGASYEQY